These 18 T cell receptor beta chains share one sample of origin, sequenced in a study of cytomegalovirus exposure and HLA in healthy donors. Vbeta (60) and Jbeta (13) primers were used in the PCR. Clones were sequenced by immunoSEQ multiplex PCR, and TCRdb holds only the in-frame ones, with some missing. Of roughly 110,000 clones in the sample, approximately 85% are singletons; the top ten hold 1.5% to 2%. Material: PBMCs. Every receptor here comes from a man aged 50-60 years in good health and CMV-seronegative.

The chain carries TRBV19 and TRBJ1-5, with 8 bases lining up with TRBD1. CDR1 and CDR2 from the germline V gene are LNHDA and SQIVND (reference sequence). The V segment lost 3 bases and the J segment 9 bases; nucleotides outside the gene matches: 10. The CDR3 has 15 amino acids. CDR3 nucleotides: TGTGCCAGTAGTATGGGACAGGTGGAGAGATGGCCCCAGCATTTT. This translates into CASSMGQVERWPQHF.

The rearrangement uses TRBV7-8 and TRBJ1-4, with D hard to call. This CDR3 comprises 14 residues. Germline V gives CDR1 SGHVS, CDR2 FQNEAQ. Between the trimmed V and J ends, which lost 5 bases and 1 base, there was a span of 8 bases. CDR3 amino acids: CASSPSRTNEKLFF. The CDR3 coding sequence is TGTGCCAGCAGCCCCTCCAGAACTAATGAAAAACTGTTTTTT.

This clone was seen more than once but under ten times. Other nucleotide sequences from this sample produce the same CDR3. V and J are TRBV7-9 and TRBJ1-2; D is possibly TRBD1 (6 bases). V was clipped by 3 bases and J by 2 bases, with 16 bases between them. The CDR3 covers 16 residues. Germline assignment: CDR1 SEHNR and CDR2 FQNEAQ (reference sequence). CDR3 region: CASSFFPGGANYGYTF. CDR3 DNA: TGTGCCAGCAGCTTCTTTCCTGGGGGGGCGAACTATGGCTACACCTTC. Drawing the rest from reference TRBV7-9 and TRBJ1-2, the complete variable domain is DTGVSQNPRHKITKRGQNVTFRCDPISEHNRLYWYRQTLGQGPEFLTYFQNEAQLEKSRLLSDRFSAERPKGSFSTLEIQRTEQGDSAMYLCASSFFPGGANYGYTFGSGTRLTVV.

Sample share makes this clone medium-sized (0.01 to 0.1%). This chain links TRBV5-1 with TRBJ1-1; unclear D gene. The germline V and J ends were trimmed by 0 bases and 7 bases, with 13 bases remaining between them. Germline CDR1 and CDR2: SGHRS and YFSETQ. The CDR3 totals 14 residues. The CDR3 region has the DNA TGCGCCAGCAGCTTGGGGGGAGATGGGAGTGAAGCTTTCTTT. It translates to CASSLGGDGSEAFF.

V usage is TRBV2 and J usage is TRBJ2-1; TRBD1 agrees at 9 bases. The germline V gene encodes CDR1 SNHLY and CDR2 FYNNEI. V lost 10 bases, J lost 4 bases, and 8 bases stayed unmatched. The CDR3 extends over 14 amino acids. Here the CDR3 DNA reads TGTGCCACTGGGCCGGGACAGGGATACAATGAGCAGTTCTTC. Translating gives CATGPGQGYNEQFF.

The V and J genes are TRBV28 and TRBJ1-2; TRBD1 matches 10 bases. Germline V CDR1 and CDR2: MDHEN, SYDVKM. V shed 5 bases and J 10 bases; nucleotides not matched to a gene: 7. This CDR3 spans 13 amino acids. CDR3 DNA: TGTGCCAGCAGTCCGGGACAGGGGTGGTACTACACCTTC. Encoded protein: CASSPGQGWYYTF.

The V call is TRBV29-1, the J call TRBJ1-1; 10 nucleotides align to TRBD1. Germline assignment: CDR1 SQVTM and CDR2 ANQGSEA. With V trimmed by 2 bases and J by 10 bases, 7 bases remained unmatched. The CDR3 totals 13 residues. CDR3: CSVEPKGQGPAFF. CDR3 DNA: TGCAGCGTTGAACCTAAGGGACAGGGGCCAGCTTTCTTT.

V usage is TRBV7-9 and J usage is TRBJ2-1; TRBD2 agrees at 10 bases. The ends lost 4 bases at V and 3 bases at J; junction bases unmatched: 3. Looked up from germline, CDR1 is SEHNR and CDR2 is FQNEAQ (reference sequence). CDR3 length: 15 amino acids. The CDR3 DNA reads TGTGCCAGCAGCTCCGGGACTAGCGACTACAATGAGCAGTTCTTC. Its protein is CASSSGTSDYNEQFF.

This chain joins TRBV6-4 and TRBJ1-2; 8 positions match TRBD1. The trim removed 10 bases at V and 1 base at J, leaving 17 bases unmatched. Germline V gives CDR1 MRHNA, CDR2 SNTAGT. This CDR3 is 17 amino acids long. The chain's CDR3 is CANRRAGWGQDNYGYTF. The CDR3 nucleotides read TGTGCCAACAGGAGGGCCGGTTGGGGACAGGATAACTATGGCTACACCTTC.

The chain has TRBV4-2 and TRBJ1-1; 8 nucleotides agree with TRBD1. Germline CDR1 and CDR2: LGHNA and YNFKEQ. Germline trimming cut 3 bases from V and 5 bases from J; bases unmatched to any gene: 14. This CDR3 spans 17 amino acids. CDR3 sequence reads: CASSHITGTGGGTEAFF. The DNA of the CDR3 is TGTGCCAGCAGCCACATCACCGGGACAGGCGGGGGAACTGAAGCTTTCTTT.

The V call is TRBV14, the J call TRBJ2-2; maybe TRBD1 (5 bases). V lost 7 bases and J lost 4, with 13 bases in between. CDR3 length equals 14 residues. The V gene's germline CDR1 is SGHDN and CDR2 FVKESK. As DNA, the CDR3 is TGTGCCAGCAAGGGGCGCCTGGGCACCGGGGAGCTGTTTTTT. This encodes CASKGRLGTGELFF.

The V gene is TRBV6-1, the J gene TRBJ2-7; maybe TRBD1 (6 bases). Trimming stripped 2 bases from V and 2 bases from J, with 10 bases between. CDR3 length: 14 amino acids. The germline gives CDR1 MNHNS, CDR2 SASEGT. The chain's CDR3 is CASSEFAGAYEQYF. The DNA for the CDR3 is TGTGCCAGCAGTGAATTTGCAGGGGCCTACGAGCAGTACTTC.

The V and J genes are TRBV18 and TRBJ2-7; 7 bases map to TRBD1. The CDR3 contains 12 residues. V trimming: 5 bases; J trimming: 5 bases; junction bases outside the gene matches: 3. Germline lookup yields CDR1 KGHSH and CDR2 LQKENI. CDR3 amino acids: CASSTTGNEQYV. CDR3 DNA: TGTGCCAGCTCAACGACAGGGAACGAGCAGTACGTC.

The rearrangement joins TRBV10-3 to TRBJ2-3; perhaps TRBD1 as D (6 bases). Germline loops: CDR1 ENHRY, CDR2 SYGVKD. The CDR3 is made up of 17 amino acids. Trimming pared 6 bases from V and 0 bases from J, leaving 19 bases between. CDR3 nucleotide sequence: TGTGCCATCAGAGGAGTGATTACCGACAGGAGCACAGATACGCAGTATTTT. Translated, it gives CAIRGVITDRSTDTQYF.

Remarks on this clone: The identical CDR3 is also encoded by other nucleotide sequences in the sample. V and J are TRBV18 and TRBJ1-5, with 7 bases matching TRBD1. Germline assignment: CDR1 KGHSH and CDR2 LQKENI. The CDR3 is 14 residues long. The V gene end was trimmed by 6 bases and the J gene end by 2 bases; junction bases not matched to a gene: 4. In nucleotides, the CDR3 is TGTGCCAGCTCGCCCGGGACAGGCAATCAGCCCCAGCATTTT. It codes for CASSPGTGNQPQHF.

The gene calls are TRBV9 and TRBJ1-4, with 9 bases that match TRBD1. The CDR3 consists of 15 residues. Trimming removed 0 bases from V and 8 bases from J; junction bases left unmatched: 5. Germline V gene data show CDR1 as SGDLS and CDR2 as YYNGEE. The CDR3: CASSVARTGDEKLFF. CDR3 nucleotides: TGTGCCAGCAGCGTAGCTAGGACAGGGGACGAAAAACTGTTTTTT.

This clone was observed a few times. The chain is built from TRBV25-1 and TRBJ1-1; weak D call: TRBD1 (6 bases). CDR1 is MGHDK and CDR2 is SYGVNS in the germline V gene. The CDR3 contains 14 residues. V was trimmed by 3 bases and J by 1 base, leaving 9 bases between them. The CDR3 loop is CASSDTGRNTEAFF. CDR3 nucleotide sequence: TGTGCCAGCAGTGATACAGGGAGGAACACTGAAGCTTTCTTT.

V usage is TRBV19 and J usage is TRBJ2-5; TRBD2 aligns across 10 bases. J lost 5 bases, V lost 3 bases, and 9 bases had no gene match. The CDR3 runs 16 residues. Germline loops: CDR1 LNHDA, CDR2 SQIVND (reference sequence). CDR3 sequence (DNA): TGTGCCAGTAGTATTTCGCCTAGCGGGGGCCGGGAGACCCAGTACTTC. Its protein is CASSISPSGGRETQYF.